These 25 T cell receptor beta chains originate from one sample sequenced in a study of shared clonotypes between healthy human individuals. Profiled with immunoSEQ multiplex PCR; TCRdb holds only in-frame clones, not every one. The sample has approximately 1.5 million clones; around 98% are singletons. The sequencing input was naive CD4+ T cells sorted from blood. Specified subset: CD45RA+ positively selected. The source of these receptors is a young man in good health.

The chain has TRBV7-3 and TRBJ1-3; D remains unclear. The ends were cut back, 2 bases at V and 5 bases at J, with 13 bases in the middle. The CDR3 is 15 residues long. Germline CDR1 SGHTA, CDR2 FQGTGA. CDR3 amino acids: CASSLAPGPRNTIYF. The CDR3, as DNA: TGTGCCAGCAGCTTAGCCCCGGGCCCAAGAAACACCATATATTTT.

The chain couples TRBV7-2 to TRBJ1-5, with a tentative D call TRBD1 (5 bases). This CDR3 comprises 15 residues. Germline CDR1 is SGHTA and CDR2 is FQGNSA. V dropped 5 bases and J dropped 4 bases, with 15 bases sitting between them. CDR3 protein: CASSIRAGQNQPQHF. In DNA, the CDR3 is TGTGCCAGCAGCATCCGGGCGGGGCAGAATCAGCCCCAGCATTTT.

This chain joins TRBV30 and TRBJ2-2, with 7 bases that match TRBD1. J was trimmed by 6 bases and V by 2 bases; bases with no gene match: 9. The CDR3 is 15 amino acids. Germline V lookup: CDR1 GTSNPN, CDR2 SVGIG (reference sequence). The CDR3, as DNA: TGTGCCTGGAGTTTCGCGACAGGGATTCCCGGGGAGCTGTTTTTT. Translating gives CAWSFATGIPGELFF.

The V gene is TRBV10-1, the J gene TRBJ1-3, with D uncertain. The CDR3 contains 15 residues. V was clipped by 3 bases and J by 1 base, with 10 bases between them. Germline values: CDR1 WNHNN, CDR2 SYGVQD (reference sequence). CDR3 loop: CASSDFQGSGNTIYF. The CDR3 bases are TGCGCCAGCAGTGATTTTCAAGGTTCTGGAAACACCATATATTTT.

Turning to this clone: Other DNA variants within this sample encode the same CDR3. The CDR3 reads CASSLSLYGYTF. The CDR3 nucleotides read TGTGCCAGCAGCTTAAGTCTATATGGCTACACCTTC. The chain couples TRBV7-9 to TRBJ1-2; no definite D call. Germline lookup yields CDR1 SEHNR and CDR2 FQNEAQ (reference sequence). The V end was cut by 2 bases, the J end by 5 bases, with 6 bases between. The CDR3 sequence is 12 residues long.

This chain uses TRBV5-1 with TRBJ2-7; D is possibly TRBD1 (6 bases). Germline values: CDR1 SGHRS, CDR2 YFSETQ. The CDR3 contains 12 residues. Deletions cut 4 bases from V and 5 bases from J, with 10 bases between. CDR3 bases: TGCGCCAGCAGCATACAGGGTAACGAGCAGTACTTC. Amino acids: CASSIQGNEQYF.

V usage is TRBV10-2 and J usage is TRBJ2-7; unclear D gene. The V end lost 2 bases, the J end lost 4 bases, and 3 bases lay between the germline ends. The CDR3 totals 11 residues. Germline V gene lookup returns CDR1 WSHSY and CDR2 SAAADI. The chain's CDR3 is CASSELYEQYF. CDR3 DNA: TGCGCCAGCAGTGAGCTATACGAGCAGTACTTC.

This chain connects TRBV5-1 to TRBJ1-2; D perhaps matches TRBD1 (6 bases). This CDR3 spans 14 amino acids. The V end was cut by 2 bases, the J end by 4 bases, with 12 bases between. CDR1 is SGHRS, CDR2 YFSETQ, per germline. CDR3 in DNA: TGCGCCAGCAGCTTTACTCAGGGGAGCTATGGCTACACCTTC. Translated: CASSFTQGSYGYTF.

The chain carries TRBV21-1 and TRBJ2-7; TRBD2 is taken as the D call from the table, unchecked against the DNA. TRBV21-1 is listed as a pseudogene. The CDR3 extends over 11 amino acids. CDR3 DNA sequence: TGTGCCAGCAGCAAAGCTCTCGAGCAGTACTTC. This codes for CASSKALEQYF.

V usage is TRBV9 and J usage is TRBJ2-2; 7 positions agree with TRBD2. The CDR3 is 14 amino acids. CDR1 is SGDLS and CDR2 is YYNGEE in the germline V gene. Trimming cost V 7 bases and J 6 bases; bases outside gene matches: 9. Here the CDR3 DNA reads TGTGCCAGCTCTTTGACTAGCTTTCCCGGGGAGCTGTTTTTT. It is translated as CASSLTSFPGELFF.

Concerning this clone itself: In the same sample, other DNA sequences code for this CDR3. In DNA, the CDR3 is TGCGCCAGCAGCTTGGAACTAGCTGACTACAATGAGCAGTTCTTC. Protein sequence: CASSLELADYNEQFF. This chain links TRBV5-1 with TRBJ2-1; possible D gene TRBD2, 6 bases. The germline V gene has CDR1 SGHRS and CDR2 YFSETQ. V was pared by 0 bases and J by 3 bases, with 10 bases between. This CDR3 comprises 15 residues.

V and J are TRBV28 and TRBJ2-3; a possible D gene is TRBD2 (5 bases). The CDR3 has 13 residues. Trimming cost V 10 bases and J 1 base, with 12 bases left between them. CDR1 MDHEN and CDR2 SYDVKM come from the germline V gene. For the CDR3, the DNA is TGTGCCACGCGGGCGCCGGGCACAGATACGCAGTATTTT. Translating gives CATRAPGTDTQYF.

The genes are TRBV10-3 and TRBJ2-3; 10 nucleotides align to TRBD2. J lost 2 bases, V lost 5 bases, and 4 bases had no gene match. This CDR3 spans 15 amino acids. Germline assignment: CDR1 ENHRY and CDR2 SYGVKD. The CDR3 DNA follows: TGTGCCATCAGTCACCTAGCGGGAGTCACAGATACGCAGTATTTT. Amino acid sequence: CAISHLAGVTDTQYF.

This chain joins TRBV28 and TRBJ1-5, with 7 bases aligning to TRBD1. The CDR3 consists of 16 residues. The V gene end was trimmed by 5 bases and the J gene end by 9 bases; junction bases not matched to a gene: 16. Germline CDR1 reads MDHEN; CDR2 reads SYDVKM. The CDR3 nucleotides are TGTGCCAGCAGTAGAACCGGAGACAGGGAAGGGATGCCCCAGCATTTT. This encodes CASSRTGDREGMPQHF.

The V and J genes are TRBV6-6 and TRBJ2-3; 8 bases line up with TRBD2. The ends lost 5 bases at V and 3 bases at J; junction bases unmatched: 7. Germline V lookup: CDR1 MNHNY, CDR2 SVGAGI (reference sequence). The CDR3 sequence is 15 residues long. This CDR3 is CASSDLAGPTDTQYF. CDR3 DNA: TGTGCCAGCAGTGACTTAGCGGGACCAACAGATACGCAGTATTTT.

A word on this clone: The germline gene is not matched at one end of the junction; a read error may be the cause. The chain couples TRBV5-4 to TRBJ1-4; D is ambiguous. This CDR3 is 14 amino acids long. Germline V gene lookup returns CDR1 SGHNT and CDR2 YYREEE (reference sequence). The chain's CDR3 is CASSTQASPHHLTF. The CDR3 bases are TGTGCCAGCAGCACCCAGGCGTCTCCACATCACCTCACCTTT.

V and J are TRBV9 and TRBJ1-1; 9 bases align to TRBD1. CDR3 size: 14 residues. The V and J ends lost 3 bases and 3 bases, in that order; junction bases with no gene match: 3. Looked up from germline, CDR1 is SGDLS and CDR2 is YYNGEE. The CDR3 bases are TGTGCCAGCAGCGCAGACAGGGGGGACACTGAAGCTTTCTTT. Translation gives CASSADRGDTEAFF.

The rearrangement uses TRBV4-2 and TRBJ1-5, with a possible D match to TRBD1 (5 bases). Germline CDR1 is LGHNA and CDR2 is YNFKEQ. This CDR3 comprises 14 residues. The ends were cut back, 1 base at V and 3 bases at J, with 7 bases in the middle. The CDR3 sequence is CASSQARDNQPQHF. CDR3 DNA sequence: TGTGCCAGCAGCCAAGCCAGGGACAATCAGCCCCAGCATTTT.

This chain links TRBV9 with TRBJ1-2; 7 nucleotides line up with TRBD1. Looked up from germline, CDR1 is SGDLS and CDR2 is YYNGEE. This CDR3 is 16 amino acids long. Losses at the gene ends were 4 bases for V and 2 bases for J; bases not matched to a gene: 11. The CDR3: CASSPYPTGVNYGYTF. CDR3 DNA: TGTGCCAGCAGCCCATACCCTACAGGGGTCAACTATGGCTACACCTTC.

The V and J genes are TRBV11-2 and TRBJ1-1; possibly TRBD1 for D (6 bases). Trimming cost V 2 bases and J 6 bases, with 19 bases left between them. From germline, CDR1 is SGHAT and CDR2 FQNNGV. The CDR3 is made up of 16 amino acids. The CDR3, as DNA: TGTGCCAGCAGCTTACGAAGCTTAGGGGGAAACGCTGAAGCTTTCTTT. The encoded protein is CASSLRSLGGNAEAFF.

The chain joins TRBV29-1 to TRBJ1-2; TRBD1 might be the D (5 bases). This CDR3 contains 10 residues. Germline-derived CDR1 and CDR2 are SQVTM and ANQGSEA. Trimming took 5 bases from V and 7 from J, leaving 8 bases between them. DNA of the CDR3: TGCAGCGTTTGGGACGGTGGCTACACCTTC. Amino acids: CSVWDGGYTF.

The chain recombines TRBV5-1 with TRBJ1-1; D is possibly TRBD1 (6 bases). Trimming removed 4 bases at V and 1 base at J, with 11 bases between. Germline V gene lookup returns CDR1 SGHRS and CDR2 YFSETQ. The CDR3 contains 14 residues. As DNA, the CDR3 is TGCGCCAGCAGCCGGGACACGAGGAACACTGAAGCTTTCTTT. Translating it yields CASSRDTRNTEAFF.

This chain joins TRBV9 and TRBJ2-7; no clear D. Germline V CDR1 and CDR2: SGDLS, YYNGEE. Trimming shortened V by 5 bases and J by 6 bases, and 15 bases separated the two germline ends. The CDR3 consists of 13 residues. The CDR3 loop is CASSRGASVEQYF. The CDR3 DNA is TGTGCCAGCAGTCGTGGAGCCTCGGTCGAGCAGTACTTC.

The genes are TRBV15 and TRBJ1-2; no definite D call. The CDR3 totals 14 residues. With 3 bases removed from V and 6 bases from J, the gap between germline ends came to 14 bases. Germline assignment: CDR1 LNHNV and CDR2 YYDKDF (reference sequence). The CDR3 protein is CATSRTFLWDGYTF. Here the CDR3 DNA reads TGTGCCACCAGCAGGACGTTTCTATGGGATGGCTACACCTTC. Drawing the rest from reference TRBV15 and TRBJ1-2, the complete variable domain is DAMVIQNPRYQVTQFGKPVTLSCSQTLNHNVMYWYQQKSSQAPKLLFHYYDKDFNNEADTPDNFQSRRPNTSFCFLDIRSPGLGDTAMYLCATSRTFLWDGYTFGSGTRLTVV.

The chain joins TRBV5-4 to TRBJ2-3; D is possibly TRBD2 (5 bases). Germline CDR1 reads SGHNT; CDR2 reads YYREEE (reference sequence). V was trimmed by 1 base and J by 6 bases, leaving 18 bases between them. CDR3 length: 16 residues. CDR3 in amino acids: CASSLKTGNPSDTQYF. CDR3 nucleotide sequence: TGTGCCAGCAGCTTGAAAACCGGGAATCCGAGTGATACGCAGTATTTT.